A single sample is the source of the 17 T cell receptor beta chains below, sequenced in a study of OX40 agonist ivuxolimab in advanced cancers. Libraries were built with the immunoSEQ multiplex PCR assay. Not all clones reach the TCRdb copy of this immuneACCESS table, which keeps in-frame sequences only. Checked studies attribute under half of the gap to unresolved V genes and leave the rest unexplained. The sample table records 75,000 to 95,000 clones; under 95% of these occur just once. 11% of the sample belongs to the ten largest clones. The source was CD4+ or CD8+ T cells sorted from blood, collected in a trial of the OX40 agonist ivuxolimab. Every receptor here comes from an adult with an advanced solid tumor such as melanoma, head and neck, liver or kidney cancer.

This clone occurred once. The genes are TRBV13 and TRBJ2-3; weak D call: TRBD1 (5 bases). CDR3 length: 16 residues. V was pared by 3 bases and J by 1 base, with 14 bases between. CDR1 PRHDT and CDR2 FYEKMQ come from the germline V gene (reference sequence). The CDR3 DNA reads TGTGCCAGCAGCTTTGAAGGGATACAGGGCACAGATACGCAGTATTTT. Protein: CASSFEGIQGTDTQYF.

The rearrangement joins TRBV18 to TRBJ2-5; possibly TRBD2 for D (6 bases). This CDR3 spans 15 amino acids. Germline V lookup: CDR1 KGHSH, CDR2 LQKENI. Trimming cost V 0 bases and J 5 bases, with 13 bases left between them. CDR3 residues: CASSPPGGERETQYF. The CDR3 DNA reads TGTGCCAGCTCACCACCGGGCGGGGAGAGGGAGACCCAGTACTTC.

This chain links TRBV6-6 with TRBJ2-1; 10 bases are a match to TRBD2. This CDR3 contains 14 residues. Losses at the gene ends were 6 bases for V and 6 bases for J; bases not matched to a gene: 5. Germline V gene sequence: CDR1 MNHNY, CDR2 SVGAGI (reference sequence). The CDR3 spells CASSHGTSANEQFF. In nucleotides, the CDR3 is TGTGCCAGCAGCCATGGGACTAGCGCCAATGAGCAGTTCTTC.

The V gene is TRBV6-5, the J gene TRBJ2-7, with D possibly being TRBD1 or TRBD2 (6 bases each). CDR3 size: 14 residues. V lost 1 base and J 2 bases, leaving 9 bases between the germline ends. CDR1 is MNHEY, CDR2 SVGAGI, per germline. Written as DNA, the CDR3 is TGTGCCAGCAGTTACTACGGGGGCCCCTACGAGCAGTACTTC. Its translation is CASSYYGGPYEQYF.

The chain has TRBV27 and TRBJ2-7; D call uncertain. With 5 bases removed from V and 2 bases from J, the gap between germline ends came to 10 bases. Germline V gives CDR1 MNHEY, CDR2 SMNVEV (reference sequence). The CDR3 is 13 residues long. CDR3 loop: CASSTHVTYEQYF. CDR3 DNA sequence: TGTGCCAGCAGTACTCACGTAACCTACGAGCAGTACTTC.

This chain links TRBV7-9 with TRBJ2-1, with D perhaps being TRBD1 or TRBD2 (5 bases each). The CDR3 loop spans 15 amino acids. V shed 2 bases and J shed 8 bases, with 16 bases lying between them. Germline V lookup: CDR1 SEHNR, CDR2 FQNEAQ (reference sequence). The CDR3 reads CASSLPRGPTDEQFF. CDR3 nucleotide sequence: TGTGCCAGCAGCTTACCCCGGGGACCTACGGATGAGCAGTTCTTC.

The rearrangement uses TRBV27 and TRBJ1-6; D is unclear. The CDR3 contains 16 residues. CDR1 and CDR2 (germline): MNHEY, SMNVEV (reference sequence). Trimming left V 1 base short and J 7 bases short, with 14 bases between. CDR3 region: CASSLYRGEGNSPLHF. The CDR3 bases are TGTGCCAGCAGTTTATACCGCGGGGAGGGCAATTCACCCCTCCACTTT.

There are a few counts of this clone. This chain connects TRBV7-3 to TRBJ1-6; D remains ambiguous. This CDR3 contains 16 residues. The germline gives CDR1 SGHTA, CDR2 FQGTGA. Trimming cost V 1 base and J 10 bases, with 17 bases left between them. As DNA, the CDR3 is TGTGCCAGCAGCTTAAGCCCTCACAGTCAAGGATCACCCCTCCACTTT. This encodes CASSLSPHSQGSPLHF.

This chain uses TRBV30 with TRBJ1-5; maybe TRBD1 (6 bases). The length of the CDR3 is 13 residues. Germline V gene data show CDR1 as GTSNPN and CDR2 as SVGIG (reference sequence). V was pared by 5 bases and J by 7 bases, with 15 bases between. In nucleotides, the CDR3 is TGTGCCTGGGGAGGGGGGTCAAGGCAGCCCCAGCATTTT. It translates to CAWGGGSRQPQHF.

The V and J genes are TRBV2 and TRBJ1-1, with unresolved D. This CDR3 has 13 amino acids. V shed 1 base and J shed 2 bases, with 5 bases lying between them. The V gene's germline CDR1 is SNHLY and CDR2 FYNNEI. Written as DNA, the CDR3 is TGTGCCAGCAGTGAAGTGGGCAACACTGAAGCTTTCTTT. It is translated as CASSEVGNTEAFF.

CDR3 amino acids: CASSLGTEAFF. Written as DNA, the CDR3 is TGTGCCAGTAGTTTGGGAACTGAAGCTTTCTTT. The chain couples TRBV19 to TRBJ1-1; D remains unclear. Germline CDR1 is LNHDA and CDR2 is SQIVND (reference sequence). This CDR3 spans 11 amino acids. The ends were cut back, 5 bases at V and 5 bases at J, with 6 bases in the middle. Together with reference TRBV19 and TRBJ1-1, the CDR3 gives the full variable domain: DGGITQSPKYLFRKEGQNVTLSCEQNLNHDAMYWYRQDPGQGLRLIYYSQIVNDFQKGDIAEGYSVSREKKESFPLTVTSAQKNPTAFYLCASSLGTEAFFGQGTRLTVV.

This sequence joins TRBV7-2 and TRBJ2-7; no firm D call. V lost 1 base and J 3 bases, leaving 13 bases between the germline ends. The germline gives CDR1 SGHTA, CDR2 FQGNSA. This CDR3 is 15 amino acids long. The CDR3 is CASSLGTVPGYEQYF. Written as DNA, the CDR3 is TGTGCCAGCAGCTTAGGCACGGTGCCGGGCTACGAGCAGTACTTC.

The DNA of the CDR3 is TGTGCCAGCAGTGAAAATGTGGGAGCAGGGGGAAACTATGGCTACACCTTC. Encoded protein: CASSENVGAGGNYGYTF. The rearrangement joins TRBV6-1 to TRBJ1-2, with 7 bases lining up with TRBD1. V lost 2 bases, J lost 2 bases, and 11 bases stayed unmatched. The CDR3 is 17 amino acids. CDR1 is MNHNS and CDR2 is SASEGT in the germline V gene.

The chain couples TRBV2 to TRBJ1-6; a weak D match, TRBD1 (5 bases). Looked up from germline, CDR1 is SNHLY and CDR2 is FYNNEI. The CDR3 runs 15 residues. Between the trimmed V and J ends, which lost 6 bases and 2 bases, there was a span of 11 bases. CDR3 sequence reads: CASRAAGTYNSPLHF. The DNA of the CDR3 is TGTGCCAGCAGAGCCGCAGGGACCTATAATTCACCCCTCCACTTT.

V is TRBV9 and J is TRBJ1-2; D is ambiguous. The germline V gene has CDR1 SGDLS and CDR2 YYNGEE. Trimming removed 0 bases from V and 0 bases from J, with 12 bases in between. The CDR3 totals 16 residues. The DNA for the CDR3 is TGTGCCAGCAGCGTAGCTTATGGTGAAGCTAACTATGGCTACACCTTC. It translates to CASSVAYGEANYGYTF.

The chain uses TRBV30 and TRBJ2-3; D perhaps matches TRBD1 (6 bases). Germline loops: CDR1 GTSNPN, CDR2 SVGIG (reference sequence). V lost 0 bases and J lost 6, with 13 bases in between. This CDR3 contains 14 residues. The CDR3 DNA is TGTGCCTGGAGTGTACTGGGGGCGAGGGATACGCAGTATTTT. Its protein product is CAWSVLGARDTQYF.

The chain couples TRBV9 to TRBJ2-2; 16 positions match TRBD2. Losses at the gene ends were 4 bases for V and 1 base for J; bases not matched to a gene: 13. CDR3 length: 21 residues. Germline CDR1 and CDR2: SGDLS and YYNGEE. For the CDR3, the DNA is TGTGCCAGCAGCCTGAGCCCGGGACTAGCGGGGGGGCCGGTGAACACCGGGGAGCTGTTTTTT. It yields the protein CASSLSPGLAGGPVNTGELFF.